The 22 T cell receptor beta chains below all came from one sample that was sequenced in a study of blood T cells in healthy people across ages. Sample-barcoded 5' priming and a J-beta primer mix drove a second PCR of roughly 7 to 11 cycles. TCRdb re-called the 5' RACE reads through MiXCR, storing one row per CDR3 protein. The table has approximately 800,000 distinct CDR3 sequences, roughly 25% seen once. The same data also contributed to another study, on T cells of mothers and their children.

Sequencing used blood. These TCRs come from a boy aged 5-17 years in good health.

This clonotype was counted only a few times. The rearrangement joins TRBV7-2 to TRBJ1-3; no reliable D call. This CDR3 is 16 amino acids long. The V end lost 2 bases, the J end lost 2 bases, and 13 bases lay between the germline ends. From germline, CDR1 is SGHTA and CDR2 FQGNSA. CDR3 in DNA: TGTGCCAGCAGCTTATCCCCGAGAGACCCTGGAAACACCATATATTTT. It yields the protein CASSLSPRDPGNTIYF. Based on the CDR3 plus reference TRBV7-2 and TRBJ1-3, the full variable domain is GAGVSQSPSNKVTEKGKDVELRCDPISGHTALYWYRQSLGQGLEFLIYFQGNSAPDKSGLPSDRFSAERTGGSVSTLTIQRTQQEDSAVYLCASSLSPRDPGNTIYFGEGSWLTVV.

CDR3 residues: CASSFFGTGGANYGYTF. The CDR3 DNA is TGTGCCAGCAGTTTTTTTGGGACAGGGGGGGCAAACTATGGCTACACCTTC. The V call is TRBV12-3 or TRBV12-4, the J call TRBJ1-2; TRBD1 aligns across 11 bases. V lost 3 bases, J lost 2 bases, and 8 bases stayed unmatched. CDR3 size: 17 residues.

The chain recombines TRBV4-2 with TRBJ2-7; 10 bases are a match to TRBD2. CDR3 size: 15 residues. The V and J ends lost 7 bases and 4 bases, in that order; junction bases with no gene match: 10. Germline V CDR1 and CDR2: LGHNA, YNFKEQ. CDR3 in DNA: TGTGCCAGCACCTTAAGAGCGGGAGGGGAGTACGAGCAGTACTTC. It specifies CASTLRAGGEYEQYF.

This chain connects TRBV6-5 to TRBJ2-3, with D possibly being TRBD2 (7 bases). Germline CDR1 is MNHEY and CDR2 is SVGAGI. V was shortened by 8 bases and J by 1 base, with 19 bases between the two germline ends. CDR3 length: 16 amino acids. The CDR3 region has the DNA TGTGCCAGCGGGCGGGGGCCTACCATTCGCACAGATACGCAGTATTTT. Amino acids: CASGRGPTIRTDTQYF.

The V gene is TRBV2, the J gene TRBJ2-2; TRBD2 agrees at 7 bases. CDR1 and CDR2 from the germline V gene are SNHLY and FYNNEI. The CDR3 is made up of 18 amino acids. The trim removed 2 bases at V and 0 bases at J, leaving 9 bases unmatched. The CDR3 reads CASSERGGELANTGELFF. In DNA, the CDR3 is TGTGCCAGCAGTGAACGGGGAGGGGAACTCGCGAACACCGGGGAGCTGTTTTTT.

The DNA for the CDR3 is TGTGCCAGCCGCCGCGGGCCCACCTACGAGCAGTACTTC. It codes for CASRRGPTYEQYF. This rearrangement joins TRBV6-5 to TRBJ2-7; TRBD2 might be the D (5 bases). The germline V gene has CDR1 MNHEY and CDR2 SVGAGI. CDR3 length: 13 amino acids. V gave up 8 bases and J gave up 2 bases, with 13 bases separating them.

The V and J genes are TRBV3-1 and TRBJ2-2, with no clear D. Germline CDR1 reads LGHDT; CDR2 reads YNNKEL (reference sequence). V shed 1 base and J shed 10 bases, with 16 bases lying between them. This CDR3 spans 15 amino acids. Written as DNA, the CDR3 is TGTGCCAGCAGCCAAGTACTGAACACCGACGAGGAGCTGTTTTTT. Amino acid sequence: CASSQVLNTDEELFF.

The rearrangement links TRBV6-2 or TRBV6-3 to TRBJ2-5; 8 bases agree with TRBD2. The CDR3 has 16 residues. The junction had 10 bases not matched to a gene; V was cut back by 2 bases and J by 5 bases. From germline, CDR1 is MNHEY and CDR2 SVGEGT. The CDR3 DNA sequence: TGTGCCAGCAGTTACCCAGGACTAGCCGTCCCCGAGACCCAGTACTTC. This encodes CASSYPGLAVPETQYF.

This clonotype has ten or more counts. CDR3 sequence (DNA): TGTGCCAGCAGCTTCGTGAACACTGAAGCTTTCTTT. Protein product: CASSFVNTEAFF. This chain links TRBV7-2 with TRBJ1-1; D uncertain. The germline V and J ends were trimmed by 3 bases and 0 bases, with 2 bases remaining between them. Germline CDR1 SGHTA, CDR2 FQGNSA. The CDR3 has 12 amino acids.

This clonotype was found a few times. One end of the junction varies from germline; a read error may be responsible. The chain combines TRBV6-2 or TRBV6-3 with TRBJ1-2; D uncertain. There are 14 residues in the CDR3. Germline CDR1 MNHEY, CDR2 SVGEGT. The CDR3 spells CASSYSMGGDGYTF. CDR3 DNA: TGTGCCAGCAGTTACTCGATGGGCGGCGATGGCTACACCTTT.

The chain uses TRBV6-2 or TRBV6-3 and TRBJ2-1, with D unresolved. This CDR3 region has 13 residues. Germline V lookup: CDR1 MNHEY, CDR2 SVGEGT. Trimming stripped 8 bases from V and 4 bases from J, with 12 bases between. DNA for the CDR3: TGTGCCAGCGGCTCCGGCCCGTACAATGAGCAGTTCTTC. It encodes CASGSGPYNEQFF.

This chain connects TRBV12-3 or TRBV12-4 to TRBJ2-7; D is unresolved. CDR3 length: 11 amino acids. The V gene lost 10 bases and the J gene lost 4 bases, with 11 bases spanning the gap. The CDR3 here is CATQVGYEQYF. The CDR3 bases are TGTGCCACTCAGGTCGGTTACGAGCAGTACTTC.

The V call is TRBV6-5, the J call TRBJ2-1; D is ambiguous. The better agreement between TRBJ2-7 and the DNA end casts doubt on the J call. CDR1 and CDR2 (germline): MNHEY, SVGAGI. The CDR3 is made up of 14 amino acids. The CDR3 nucleotides read TGTGCCAGCAGTTACTTCGATTCGACCTACGAGCAGTACTTC. Amino acid sequence: CASSYFDSTYEQYF.

The V and J genes are TRBV7-9 and TRBJ2-5, with TRBD1 matching over 9 bases. The DNA end favors TRBJ2-1, so the J call may be wrong. In germline, CDR1 is SEHNR, CDR2 FQNEAQ (reference sequence). This CDR3 region has 17 residues. The CDR3 bases are TGTGCCAGCAGCCCTCGGAGGGAGGGACAGGGTGACAATGAGCAGTTCTTC. Translated, it gives CASSPRREGQGDNEQFF.

The rearrangement uses TRBV19 and TRBJ2-1; TRBD2 matches 9 bases. The V gene's germline CDR1 is LNHDA and CDR2 SQIVND (reference sequence). The CDR3 is made up of 18 amino acids. V shed 6 bases and J 0 bases; nucleotides not matched to a gene: 12. CDR3 bases: TGTGCCAGTAGAACATCGGGACTAGCCCTTTCCTCCTACAATGAGCAGTTCTTC. Translating gives CASRTSGLALSSYNEQFF.

The gene calls are TRBV7-8 and TRBJ2-1; 10 bases align to TRBD2. V shed 3 bases and J 12 bases; nucleotides not matched to a gene: 8. Germline V gene data show CDR1 as SGHVS and CDR2 as FQNEAQ. This CDR3 has 14 residues. This chain's CDR3 is CASSFQPGLAWQFF. The CDR3 nucleotides are TGTGCCAGCAGCTTTCAACCGGGACTAGCGTGGCAGTTCTTC.

This chain uses TRBV20-1 with TRBJ2-7, with 9 bases aligning to TRBD2. Germline assignment: CDR1 DFQATT and CDR2 SNEGSKA (reference sequence). The CDR3 runs 14 residues. Trimming cost V 3 bases and J 4 bases; bases outside gene matches: 7. The CDR3 DNA sequence: TGCAGTGCTAGTCTTACGAGCGGGGGGTACGAGCAGTACTTC. Its translation is CSASLTSGGYEQYF.

This clonotype occurred a few times. The chain couples TRBV12-3 or TRBV12-4 to TRBJ1-2; the D is unclear. This CDR3 has 15 amino acids. The V end was cut by 6 bases, the J end by 3 bases, with 17 bases between. CDR3 loop: CASRSGGRGDYGYTF. DNA of the CDR3: TGTGCCAGCAGGTCCGGCGGGCGTGGGGACTATGGCTACACCTTC.

The V gene is TRBV28, the J gene TRBJ2-7; D might be TRBD2 (5 bases). The V gene lost 4 bases and the J gene lost 5 bases, with 15 bases spanning the gap. CDR1 is MDHEN and CDR2 is SYDVKM in the germline V gene. This CDR3 has 14 amino acids. The CDR3 bases are TGTGCCAGCAGTTCCCCGGGATATCTCCACGAGCAGTACTTC. Amino acid sequence: CASSSPGYLHEQYF.

This clonotype came up a few times. The CDR3 protein is CASSDSWGGINEQFF. In DNA form, the CDR3 reads TGTGCCAGCAGTGACTCCTGGGGTGGGATCAATGAGCAGTTCTTC. The chain uses TRBV6-4 and TRBJ2-1; unclear D gene. CDR3 length equals 15 residues. Germline values: CDR1 MRHNA, CDR2 SNTAGT. With 0 bases removed from V and 6 bases from J, the gap between germline ends came to 12 bases.

The CDR3 spells CASTGGGRSDTQYF. The CDR3 nucleotides are TGTGCCAGCACAGGGGGCGGGAGGTCAGATACGCAGTATTTT. The rearrangement links TRBV27 to TRBJ2-3; D is perhaps TRBD1 or TRBD2 (8 bases each). The CDR3 runs 14 residues. From germline, CDR1 is MNHEY and CDR2 SMNVEV (reference sequence). Trimming stripped 7 bases from V and 4 bases from J, with 15 bases between.

This clonotype was recorded a few times. The rearrangement joins TRBV7-8 to TRBJ1-6; 11 nucleotides line up with TRBD1. The CDR3 loop spans 17 amino acids. V trimming: 1 base; J trimming: 10 bases; junction bases outside the gene matches: 9. The germline CDR1 and CDR2 sequences are SGHVS and FQNEAQ. Here the CDR3 reads CASSLDHGQGAGSPLHF. The CDR3 bases are TGTGCCAGCAGCTTAGACCACGGACAGGGGGCAGGGTCACCCCTCCACTTT.